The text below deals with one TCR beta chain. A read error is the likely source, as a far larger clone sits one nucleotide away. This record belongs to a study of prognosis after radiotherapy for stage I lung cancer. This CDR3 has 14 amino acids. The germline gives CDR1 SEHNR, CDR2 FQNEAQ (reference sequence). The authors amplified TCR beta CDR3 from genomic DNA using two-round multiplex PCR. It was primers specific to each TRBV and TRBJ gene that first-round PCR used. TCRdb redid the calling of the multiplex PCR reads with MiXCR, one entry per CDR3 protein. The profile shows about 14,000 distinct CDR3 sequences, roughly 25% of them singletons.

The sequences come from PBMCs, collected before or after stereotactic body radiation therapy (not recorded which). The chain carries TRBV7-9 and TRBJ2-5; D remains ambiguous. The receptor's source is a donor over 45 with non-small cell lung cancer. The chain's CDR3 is CAISLYNSRETQYF. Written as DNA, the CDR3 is TGTGCCATCAGCTTATATAACAGTAGAGAGACCCAGTACTTC.